This record concerns one TCR beta chain sequence. Its cognate antigen has yet to be identified. No quality values exist for individual bases; no much larger clone is one base distant. Sequencing of the TRB variable region was done with the immunoSEQ hsTCRB v3.0 assay at survey level resolution. The targeted TRB sequencing depth was about 40,000-50,000 T-cell genomes per sample. Pooled TRB libraries were sequenced on an Illumina MiSeq with a v3 150-cycle kit. On the authors' methods: Repertoire analysis was run in R within a reproducible Nextflow workflow that covered QC, data transformation and analysis. LymphoSeq2, an R package for AIRR-Seq data exploration, was used to implement custom analyses. A few samples yielding fewer than 5000 total TRB sequences were excluded, leaving around 200 analyzed HIV repertoires. Among the roughly 190 retained HIV repertoires, 55 to 60 were collected before ART initiation and roughly 130 after ART initiation. Repertoires were downsampled to 5000 TRB nucleotide sequences, with summary statistics averaged over 100 downsampling iterations. TRB sequences were retained for analysis only if CDR3 regions of at least seven amino acids were present. Two measures captured diversity: a Shannon entropy-derived clonality score and the Gini coefficient. In the repertoire networks, any two of the top 5000 CDR3 amino acid sequences were linked whenever the two sequences differed by an edit distance of one. For TRB CDR3 amino acid sequences, GLIPH2 was used to predict antigen specificity groups and MHC restriction. CDR3 amino acid sequences were matched against VDJdb and McPAS-TCR to flag known CMV, EBV, HIV or tissue antigen associations. Pre-ART, post-ART and control groups were compared with Wilcoxon signed-rank tests and Holm-Bonferroni correction. In TCRdb, the immuneACCESS table is reduced to in-frame sequences with V and J assigned. These tables do not hold every clone; where another copy was compared, an unresolved V gene accounts for under half, and the others remain unexplained. From that table come the V and J calls and clone size; the DNA was used to work out D and trimming. This sample lists approximately 28,000 clones; 82% were detected once. The top ten clonotypes cover roughly 10% of the sample.

The data originate from a study of long-term antiretroviral therapy in people with HIV (dated by TCRdb to between 2021 and 2024). Some background on the complete study: The earliest samples were collected about a decade before the 2015 WHO recommendation for immediate ART, when ART was typically delayed until CD4 counts fell. A retrospective serial study tested whether ART initiation and durable HIV suppression were associated with changes in peripheral blood TRB repertoire composition and diversity. The cohort contributed 150 to 200 cryopreserved PBMC samples from a few dozen adults with confirmed HIV infection, collected serially over a mean of approximately 6 years (range 1-12). Of the approximately 28 participants with HIV, about a dozen were female. No cross-contamination during QIAcube processing was shown when test extractions of a monoclonal T-cell line were performed alongside 25 to 35 polyclonal samples. The investigation overall reported the following: Starting ART was linked to a significant rise in TRB diversity, yet even with long-term ART the diversity remained significantly lower than in transplant donor controls. No data were available on ART adherence, viral resistance or therapy changes, limiting inferences about post-ART repertoire changes. Since PBMC availability was limited, sequencing covered only the TCR beta chain, with no alpha chain pairing. Expanded TRB clones identified before ART initiation dominated the repertoire across all time points, though the dominance fluctuated and decreased in many PLHIV after ART. Narrower CDR3 length ranges were observed in HIV repertoires than in controls, and an antigen-experienced repertoire with only a slight naive shift after ART was suggested by the network structure. The samples span the years 2004 to 2017, and the ART regimens used may be less effective than current regimens. Because pre-ART samples had limited cell numbers, profiling was done on unsorted PBMC rather than on sorted CD4+ and CD8+ T cells.

Participants were included only if at least one PBMC sample before ART initiation and at least two post-ART samples were available. Every participant with HIV received treatment in the United States of America. Before DNA extraction, cryopreserved samples of 1-10 million PBMC were thawed and washed. At the time of the earliest PBMC sample, participants with HIV were aged between about 20 and 55 years. Each participant contributed PBMC samples from 1-4 timepoints before ART initiation and 2-8 timepoints after ART initiation, with a median of 7 samples. Serial HIV viral load, CD4+ T-cell count, ART history and demographic data were obtained for every participant. Genomic DNA was extracted from unsorted PBMC with a Qiagen kit on a QIAcube, processed in batches of 12 samples. Inclusive of the bounding cysteine and phenylalanine, the CDR3 is 15 residues long. CDR3 DNA only is kept here, 45 bases in frame from base 1. The germline V gene provides CDR1 MNHNS and CDR2 SASEGT. After removal of 2 bases from V and 4 bases from J, the junction retains 5 bases not matched to a gene.

The input for sequencing was unsorted PBMCs, taken 0.8 years before starting antiretroviral therapy. This sequence uses TRBV6-1 and TRBJ1-5; 7 middle bases align to TRBD1. This clonotype was obtained from a man aged 18 to 29 with HIV. The DNA sequence is as follows: TGTGCCAGCAGTGAATTTTTGACAGGGAATCAGCCCCAGCATTTT. It codes for CASSEFLTGNQPQHF.